This T cell receptor beta chain stems from a study of shared clonotypes between healthy human individuals (dated by TCRdb to about 2020). With regard to the full study: A couple of women and a few men aged 18 to 49 years were included in the cohort. Between about 0.85 and 9.5 billion PBMCs per donor were obtained by leukapheresis. To increase sequencing depth and limit assay-specific biases, TCR repertoire library preparation and sequencing were carried out by different laboratories using diverse techniques. For each donor, CD4 naive and CD4 memory were each run on three plates, CD8 naive on two plates, and CD8 memory on one plate. Blood TCR repertoires of five healthy adults were deeply sequenced to estimate repertoire size and the extent of clonotype sharing between individuals.

The full study reports these points: Sampling was restricted to blood, and TCR repertoires in tissues likely differ from the TCR repertoires found in blood. Naive subsets generally had larger estimated clonotype richness than memory subsets. Compared with non-shared clonotypes, clonotypes shared by all four sorted-subset donors had higher generation probabilities. Even with the large sequencing depth, rarefaction of the sorted-subset datasets indicated that sequencing was incomplete. Roughly 5.2% of naive CD4, around 4% of naive CD8, approximately 2.2% of memory CD4, and approximately 0.39% of memory CD8 clonotypes were shared across several donors. Because the study included only a small number of donors, the genetic and exposure-history diversity represented was limited. Based on pairwise subsampling, the degree of clonotype sharing among donors was expected to be affected by sequencing depth.

Healthy HIV-negative adults with no recently reported acute infections or vaccinations were included as donors. Every donor was a Caucasian adult living in Nashville, Tennessee, USA. Magnetic negative selection was used to enrich CD4+ T cells, after which naive cells were positively selected on CD45RA and the negative fraction became the memory subset. After blood collection by leukapheresis, PBMCs were isolated using Ficoll-Histopaque density gradient centrifugation and then cryopreserved in the vapor phase of liquid nitrogen. Purity and quantity of every magnetically sorted T cell population were checked by analytical flow cytometry. Each sorted fraction had its genomic DNA isolated and then quantified by UV absorbance on a Nanodrop 2000c. The count of this clone is one. Its recognized antigen is unknown. No much larger clone is present one base from it, and per-base qualities are unavailable. TCR CDR3 regions were amplified from genomic DNA by multiplex PCR using the deep immunoSEQ assay. Extracted genomic DNA from each cell subset was distributed evenly across all wells of several immunoSEQ 96-well plates, and each plate was treated as a replicate. For sorted subsets, approximately 0.2 ug of genomic DNA, equivalent to 30,000 or so T cell genomes, went into each replicate PCR. Purified libraries were measured with a Qubit 3.0 fluorometer, size-checked on a Bioanalyzer 2100, and measured again with the KAPA Library Quantification kit. Each immunoSEQ 96-well plate was sequenced on its own single-read 150-cycle Illumina NextSeq 550 flow cell. Concerning the study's data processing: Because the immunoSEQ output included only junctional sequences and no quality scores, the filtering could not be the same as the filtering used for full-length reads. To assign V/J genes and CDR3, sequences were annotated against IMGT germline references using PyIR, a Python wrapper for IgBLAST v1.9. Any read was removed if the V/J assignment was weak (E-value above 1e-6), the CDR3 was missing, or the read contained stop codons, out-of-frame junctions, or ambiguous translated residues. V3J clonotypes were defined as sequences sharing the same inferred V gene, J gene, and CDR3 amino acid sequence. To compute the percentage overlap between repertoires, the number of shared unique clonotypes was divided by the size of the smaller repertoire. Three approaches were used to assess repertoire richness: RTK rarefaction, the Chao1 estimator, and Recon v2.1 estimates of unobserved clonotypes. Generation probabilities for all TCRbeta clonotypes obtained by the gDNA method from a few donors were computed using OLGA. TCRdb's version of the immuneACCESS table is confined to in-frame rearrangements and falls short of the full clone set. An unresolved V gene accounts for under half of the shortfall where checked; the remainder is of unknown origin. Clone size and V and J calls were adopted from that table, with D and trimming inferred from the DNA. This sample is represented by 2 million to 3 million clones; roughly 92% of them were singletons. Together, the top ten hold around 0.14% of the sample.

V lost 5 bases and J lost 13 bases, and the count of bases not matched to a germline gene is 8. Per the germline V gene, MDHEN is the CDR1 and SYDVKM is the CDR2. Including the terminal cysteine and phenylalanine, the CDR3 comprises 12 residues. The entry retains the CDR3 DNA only, 36 bases that are in frame from base 1. The rearranged segments are TRBV28 and TRBJ2-7; the central 10 bases match TRBD2. The sequenced sample consisted of naive CD4+ T cells sorted from blood. What the cell subset or site label conveys for this sample: CD45RA+ positively selected. This TCR came from a man between 18 and 35 years old in good health. At the DNA level, the sequence is TGTGCCAGCAGTGGGAGCGGGGGGGCTTTATACTTC. This codes for CASSGSGGALYF.